This entry is about one TCR beta chain. This clone was found a few times. Its antigen is unknown. No much larger clone exists at a distance of one base, and base qualities are not known. Whole blood was collected in K2EDTA tubes by collaborating institutions according to the institutions' own protocols. Collaborator samples were shipped for TCRbeta analysis as frozen whole blood, isolated PBMCs, or DNA extracted from either sample type. TCRbeta CDR3 regions were amplified from genomic DNA by means of the immunoSEQ Assay, a bias-controlled multiplex PCR. Turning to the authors' computational methods: Within the assay, amplification of reference gene primers was used to estimate how many nucleated cells each sample contained. Sequence reads were collapsed and filtered to measure the absolute abundance of every unique TCRbeta CDR3 rearrangement. For each sample, productive Simpson clonality was calculated by taking the square root of Simpson's diversity index across productive rearrangements. Not all clones reach the TCRdb copy of this immuneACCESS table, which keeps in-frame sequences only. Checked studies attribute under half of the gap to unresolved V genes and leave the rest unexplained. The DNA was the basis for D and trimming; V, J and clone size are from that table. In all, the sample holds some 110,000 clones, and 75% to 90% of those were seen once. The ten largest clonotypes hold more than 14% of the sample.

This record comes from a study of blood T cell repertoires in COVID-19 (TCRdb year 2020). Regarding the complete study: Collaborator samples came from the United States, Italy and Spain and covered acute and convalescent phases of COVID-19. A de-identified subject ID, COVID-19 status, age in years and sex were almost always included in the sample metadata. Where available, HLA class I and class II types were taken from metadata supplied by the sample provider and were not determined by assay-based typing. The repertoires were made available in a free public database intended to serve as a resource for research on the immune response to SARS-CoV-2. Deeply sampled blood TCRbeta repertoires from subjects exposed to, actively infected with, or recovered from COVID-19 were included in the dataset. Samples came from the ongoing ImmuneRACE study (first 160 participants) plus 1,254 subjects from 6 global collaborators. The prospective study material was composed of cDNA or gDNA derived from T cells, B-cell-depleted T cells, or PBMCs. The paper's findings and limits, for the study overall: Clinical and demographic metadata were provided uncurated, with the amount varying by source and participant.

The CDR3 starts with the cysteine, ends with the phenylalanine, and has 13 residues. Just the 39-base CDR3 DNA is kept, in frame starting at base 1. The V end loses 5 bases and the J end loses 8 bases, and a stretch of 13 bases separates them. This chain is built from TRBV12-3 or TRBV12-4 and TRBJ2-1; TRBD2 is possibly the D segment (6 matching bases). The sequence was obtained from a man aged 50 to 59 with acute or convalescent COVID-19. The sample taken for sequencing was peripheral blood. The CDR3 reads as follows: CASSRREMDEQFF. The DNA reads as follows: TGTGCCAGCAGTCGACGGGAGATGGATGAGCAGTTCTTC.